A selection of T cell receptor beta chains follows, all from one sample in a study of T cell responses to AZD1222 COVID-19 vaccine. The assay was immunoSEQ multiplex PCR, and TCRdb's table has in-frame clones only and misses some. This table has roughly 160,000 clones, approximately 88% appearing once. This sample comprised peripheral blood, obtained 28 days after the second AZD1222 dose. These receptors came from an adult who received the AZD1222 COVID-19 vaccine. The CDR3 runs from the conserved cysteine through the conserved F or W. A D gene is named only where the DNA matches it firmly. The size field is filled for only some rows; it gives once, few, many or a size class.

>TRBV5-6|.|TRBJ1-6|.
TGTGCCAGCAGCTTGGGGGCGGGCTATAATTCACCCCTCCACTTT
CASSLGAGYNSPLHF
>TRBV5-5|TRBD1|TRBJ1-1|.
TGTGCCAGCAGCTTCGGACAGGGGGGCACTGAAGCTTTCTTT
CASSFGQGGTEAFF
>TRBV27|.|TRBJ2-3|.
TGTGCCAGCGGGTTCGAAGCAGATACGCAGTATTTT
CASGFEADTQYF
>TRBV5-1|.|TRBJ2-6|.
TGCGCCAGCAGCTTTGGTGGGGCCAACGTCCTGACTTTC
CASSFGGANVLTF
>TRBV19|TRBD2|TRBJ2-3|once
TGTGCCAGTAGTCCCGGGACTACCTACAGCACAGATACGCAGTATTTT
CASSPGTTYSTDTQYF
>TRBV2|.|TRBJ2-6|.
TGTGCCAGCGGACACCCGGGACATTGGAGCTCTGGGGCCAACGTCCTGACTTTC
CASGHPGHWSSGANVLTF
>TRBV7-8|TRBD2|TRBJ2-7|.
TGTGCCAGCAGCATGACTAGCGGGGGATACGAGCAGTACTTC
CASSMTSGGYEQYF
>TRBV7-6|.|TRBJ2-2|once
TGTGCCAGCAGCGTAGAAGGGGGGCTGAGCACCGGGGAGCTGTTTTTT
CASSVEGGLSTGELFF
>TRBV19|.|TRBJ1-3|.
TGTGCCAGTAGTTCGGGGAATTTCTATCTGGGAAACACCATATATTTT
CASSSGNFYLGNTIYF
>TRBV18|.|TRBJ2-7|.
TGTGCCAGCTCAAAGGACAGCTACGAGCAGTACTTC
CASSKDSYEQYF
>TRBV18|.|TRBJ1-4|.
TGTGCCAGCTCACCACCGGGGCTAGGGAAACTGTTTTTT
CASSPPGLGKLFF
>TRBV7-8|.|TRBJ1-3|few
TGTGCCAGCAGCCCCGCGTACAGGTCTGGAAACACCATATATTTT
CASSPAYRSGNTIYF
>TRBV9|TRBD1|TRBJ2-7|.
TGTGCCAGCAGCCGGGACAGTGAAGCTTCCTACGAGCAGTACTTC
CASSRDSEASYEQYF
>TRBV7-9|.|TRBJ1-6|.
TGTGCCAGCAGCAGACAGGATTATAATTCACCCCTCCACTTT
CASSRQDYNSPLHF
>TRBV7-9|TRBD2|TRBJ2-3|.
TGTGCCAGCAGCTCCCTATCCTCGACTAGCGGTTCCACAGATACGCAGTATTTT
CASSSLSSTSGSTDTQYF
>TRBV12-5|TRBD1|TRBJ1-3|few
TGTGCTAGTGGTTTGCCGGACAGGGCTGGAAACACCATATATTTT
CASGLPDRAGNTIYF
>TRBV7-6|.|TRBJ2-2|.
TGTGCCAGCAGCTTATCTTTTGGAGTCGCCGGGGAGCTGTTTTTT
CASSLSFGVAGELFF
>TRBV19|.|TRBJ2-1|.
TGTGCCAGTAGTATAGAAGGTTCGGCCTACAATGAGCAGTTCTTC
CASSIEGSAYNEQFF
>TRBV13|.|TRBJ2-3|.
TGTGCCAGCACGTGGAGGGGGGGCCGGGATACGCAGTATTTT
CASTWRGGRDTQYF
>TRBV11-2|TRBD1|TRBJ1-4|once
TGTGCCAGCAGCACCTTCCCCGGGACAGGGCATGAAAAACTGTTTTTT
CASSTFPGTGHEKLFF
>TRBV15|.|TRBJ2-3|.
TGTGCCACCAGCAGATCACGGTTTGATACGCAGTATTTT
CATSRSRFDTQYF
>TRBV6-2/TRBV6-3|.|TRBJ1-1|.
TGTGCCAGCAGTTACTCGATGTCTAGGGGGTTGTTTGAAGCTTTCTTT
CASSYSMSRGLFEAFF
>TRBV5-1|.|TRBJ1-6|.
TGCGCCAGCAGCTCAGCAGGGTATGATAATTCACCCCTCCACTTT
CASSSAGYDNSPLHF
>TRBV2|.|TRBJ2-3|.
TGTGCCAGCAGTGATTGGTCCCGAGATACGCAGTATTTT
CASSDWSRDTQYF
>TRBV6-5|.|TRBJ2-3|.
TGTGCCAGCAGTTACTGGGGGGGCTCGGGGACAGATACGCAGTATTTT
CASSYWGGSGTDTQYF
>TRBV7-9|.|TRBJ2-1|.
TGTGCCAGCAGCTTAGCGGGGAGCTCCTACAATGAGCAGTTCTTC
CASSLAGSSYNEQFF
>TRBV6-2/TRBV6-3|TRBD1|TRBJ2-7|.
TGTGCCAGCAGTTACTCCCGGGACAGGGGAGACTACGAGCAGTACTTC
CASSYSRDRGDYEQYF
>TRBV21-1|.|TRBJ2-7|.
TGTGCCAGCAGCTTGGACACCTCCTACGAGCAGTACTTC
CASSLDTSYEQYF
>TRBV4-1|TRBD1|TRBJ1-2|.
TGCGCCAGCAGCCCAAAGACAGGGGACTTTGGCTACACCTTC
CASSPKTGDFGYTF
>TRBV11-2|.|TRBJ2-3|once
TGTGCCAGCAGCTTAGCCACCACAGATACGCAGTATTTT
CASSLATTDTQYF
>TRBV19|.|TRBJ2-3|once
TGTGCCAGTAGTATCAGGGGGTTTAGCGGGGTCACAGATACGCAGTATTTT
CASSIRGFSGVTDTQYF
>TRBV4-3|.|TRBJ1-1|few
TGCGCCAGCAGCCAAGACTCTAAAACGGGAGCTTTCTTT
CASSQDSKTGAFF
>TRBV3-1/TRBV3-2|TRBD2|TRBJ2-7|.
TGTGCCAGCAGCCCGGGAGGCGTTGTCCTAAACTACGAGCAGTACTTC
CASSPGGVVLNYEQYF
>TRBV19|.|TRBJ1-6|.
TGTGCCAGTATTCACAAGCACTATAATTCACCCCTCCACTTT
CASIHKHYNSPLHF
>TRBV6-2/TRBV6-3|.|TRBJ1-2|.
TGTGCCAGCAGTTACACAATAGAGGACAGAAACTATGGCTACACCTTC
CASSYTIEDRNYGYTF
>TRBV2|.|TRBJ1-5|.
TGTGCCAGCAGCCGACAGGAGGTTGGCAATCAGCCCCAGCATTTT
CASSRQEVGNQPQHF
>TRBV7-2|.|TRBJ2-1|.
TGTGCCAGCAGCTTCCGGTCTCCAGGGGCGGGGAATGAGCAGTTCTTC
CASSFRSPGAGNEQFF
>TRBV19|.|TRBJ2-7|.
TGTGCCAGTGCGCCTTCGGTTAACTACGAGCAGTACTTC
CASAPSVNYEQYF
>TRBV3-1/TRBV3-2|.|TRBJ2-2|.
TGTGCCAGCAGCTCTATGGGGGGCGGGAACACCGGGGAGCTGTTTTTT
CASSSMGGGNTGELFF
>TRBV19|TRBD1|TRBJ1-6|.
TGTGCCAGTAGTCTGGGACAGCCAAGTAATTCACCCCTCCACTTT
CASSLGQPSNSPLHF